This section outlines one T cell receptor beta chain sequence together with its context. This clone's antigen is unknown. Base qualities are not provided; no much larger clone lies one nucleotide away. Sequencing instrument: Illumina HiSeq 2500. Quantitative 5'-RACE with molecular barcodes was used to prepare TCR beta libraries. On the study's bioinformatics: A new computational method, built on a probabilistic model of VDJ rearrangement, was used to identify disease-linked TCR variants. The public reads were run again by TCRdb, first through fastp at Q25 and then through MiXCR, and only productive beta chains were kept. Rows merge per CDR3 protein into single entries with the most common DNA and genes. TCRdb's processing, not the study's, gives the V and J calls here. The sample table shows 250,000 to 350,000 distinct CDR3 sequences, and 15% to 20% are seen once. Around 8% of the sample lies in the top ten.

This specimen belongs to a study of CD8 T cells in ankylosing spondylitis (TCRdb year 2017). Looking at the study overall: The study set out to find disease-linked TCR variants by profiling T cell receptor beta repertoires in ankylosing spondylitis patients and healthy donors. Peripheral blood was sampled, and synovial fluid was also collected from ankylosing spondylitis patients. In total, the full study cohort was made up of about 110 healthy donors and about two dozen ankylosing spondylitis patients.

The full study reports these points: Some motif variants were previously reported in synovial fluid and blood of reactive arthritis patients, suggesting common disease-initiation mechanisms. Blood from ankylosing spondylitis patients appeared to be characterized by a TCR beta motif made up of eight highly homologous amino acid variants. The disease-linked clones were reported to be significantly enriched in matched synovial fluid samples from ankylosing spondylitis patients. The disease-linked clones had a CD8+ phenotype and were found at relatively low frequencies in peripheral blood.

Spanning cysteine to phenylalanine, the CDR3 consists of 12 amino acids. Kept here is only the CDR3 DNA, which spans 36 bases and is read in frame from base 1. A distance of 10 bases separates the germline ends of V and J, which lose 4 bases and 6 bases respectively. Based on the germline V gene, the CDR1 and CDR2 sequences are SGHRS and YFSETQ. This chain joins TRBV5-1 to TRBJ1-2; TRBD1 might be the D gene, on 5 matching bases. Sample: blood, either unsorted or a sorted T cell fraction (not recorded which). The clonotype originates from a male donor with ankylosing spondylitis or in good health (not recorded which). The DNA sequence follows: TGCGCCAGCAGCCGGTTACAGGATGGCTACACCTTC. Protein translation: CASSRLQDGYTF.